This T cell receptor (beta chain) comes out of a study of T cell repertoires in ileal Crohn's disease. On the study more broadly: Thiopurines (around 11) or anti-TNF agents (approximately 20) were given postoperatively to about half.

Some clones are missing from TCRdb's copy, which holds only in-frame ones; the method was immunoSEQ multiplex PCR. The sample lists roughly 3,800 clones, about 72% occurring once. This CDR3 comprises 15 residues. Germline values: CDR1 SGHVS, CDR2 FNYEAQ. With 4 bases removed from V and 2 bases from J, the gap between germline ends came to 14 bases. The sequence was obtained from an adult with Crohn's disease. The sequencing sample was made of ileal tissue. The chain has TRBV7-6 and TRBJ1-1, with D possibly TRBD1 on 6 matching bases. The CDR3 DNA sequence: TGTGCCAGCAGCTGGCTTGGACAGCAAAACACTGAAGCTTTCTTT. It codes for CASSWLGQQNTEAFF.